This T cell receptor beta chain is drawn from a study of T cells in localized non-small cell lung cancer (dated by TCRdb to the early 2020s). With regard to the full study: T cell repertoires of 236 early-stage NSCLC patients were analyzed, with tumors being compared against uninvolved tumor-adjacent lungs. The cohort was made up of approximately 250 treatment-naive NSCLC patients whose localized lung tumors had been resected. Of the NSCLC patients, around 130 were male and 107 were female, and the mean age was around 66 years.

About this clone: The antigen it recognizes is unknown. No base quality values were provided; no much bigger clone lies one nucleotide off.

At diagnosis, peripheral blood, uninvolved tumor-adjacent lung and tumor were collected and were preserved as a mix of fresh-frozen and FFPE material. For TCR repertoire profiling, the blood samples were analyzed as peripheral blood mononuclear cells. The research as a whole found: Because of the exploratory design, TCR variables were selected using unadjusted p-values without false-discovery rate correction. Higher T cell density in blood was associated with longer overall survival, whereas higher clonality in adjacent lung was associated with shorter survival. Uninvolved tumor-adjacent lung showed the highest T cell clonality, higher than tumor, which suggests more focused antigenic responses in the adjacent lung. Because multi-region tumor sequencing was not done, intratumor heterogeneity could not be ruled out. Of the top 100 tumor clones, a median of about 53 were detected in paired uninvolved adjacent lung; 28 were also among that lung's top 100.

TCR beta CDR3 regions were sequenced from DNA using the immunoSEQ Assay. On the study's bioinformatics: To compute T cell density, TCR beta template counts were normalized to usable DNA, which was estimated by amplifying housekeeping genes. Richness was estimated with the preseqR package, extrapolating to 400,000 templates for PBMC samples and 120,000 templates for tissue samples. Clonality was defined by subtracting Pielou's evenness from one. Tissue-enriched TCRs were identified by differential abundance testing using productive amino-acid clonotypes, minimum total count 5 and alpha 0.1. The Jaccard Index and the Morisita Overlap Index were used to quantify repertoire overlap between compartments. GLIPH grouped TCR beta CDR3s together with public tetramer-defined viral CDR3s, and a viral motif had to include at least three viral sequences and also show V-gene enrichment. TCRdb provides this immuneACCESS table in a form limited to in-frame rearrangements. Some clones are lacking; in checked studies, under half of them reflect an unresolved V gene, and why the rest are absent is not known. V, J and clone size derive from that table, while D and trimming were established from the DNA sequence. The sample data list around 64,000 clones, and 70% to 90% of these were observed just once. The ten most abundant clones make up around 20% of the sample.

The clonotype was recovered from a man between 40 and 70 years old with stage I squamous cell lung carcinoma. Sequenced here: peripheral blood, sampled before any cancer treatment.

The CDR3 corresponds to CASSLVSQGGYEKLFF. The DNA sequence reads TGCGCCAGCAGCTTGGTCTCGCAGGGTGGTTATGAAAAACTGTTTTTT. The rearranged segments are TRBV5-1 and TRBJ1-4; TRBD1 could be the D gene, as 5 bases match. From the cysteine through the phenylalanine, the CDR3 covers 16 amino acids. Here the CDR3 DNA is all that survives: 48 bases in frame from base 1. The germline V gene gives CDR1 as SGHRS and CDR2 as YFSETQ. V is clipped by 0 bases and J by 6 bases, and the sequence between their germline boundaries is 15 bases long.